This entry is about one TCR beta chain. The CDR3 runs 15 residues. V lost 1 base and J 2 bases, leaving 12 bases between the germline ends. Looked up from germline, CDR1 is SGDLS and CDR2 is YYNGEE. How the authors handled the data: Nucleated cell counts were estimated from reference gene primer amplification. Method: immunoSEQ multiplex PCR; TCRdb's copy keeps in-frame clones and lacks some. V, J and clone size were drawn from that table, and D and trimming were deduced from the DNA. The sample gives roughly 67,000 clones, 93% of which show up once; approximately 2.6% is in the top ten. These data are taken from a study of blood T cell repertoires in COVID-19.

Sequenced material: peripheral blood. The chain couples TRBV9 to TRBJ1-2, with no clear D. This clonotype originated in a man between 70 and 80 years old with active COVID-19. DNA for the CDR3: TGTGCCAGCAGCGTACCTAACGGGGTAAACTATGGCTACACCTTC. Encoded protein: CASSVPNGVNYGYTF.